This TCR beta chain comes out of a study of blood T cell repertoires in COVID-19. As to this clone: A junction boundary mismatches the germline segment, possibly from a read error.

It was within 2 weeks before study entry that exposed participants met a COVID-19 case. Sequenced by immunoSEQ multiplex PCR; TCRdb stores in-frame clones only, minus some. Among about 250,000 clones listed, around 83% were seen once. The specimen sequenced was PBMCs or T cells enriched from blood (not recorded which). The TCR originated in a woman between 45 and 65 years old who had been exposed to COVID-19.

CDR3 sequence: CASSRQGRRSF. The CDR3 region has the DNA TGTGCCAGCAGCCGACAGGGGCGTCGGTCCTTC. The chain has TRBV7-9 and TRBJ1-2, with TRBD1 identical over 8 bases. Germline V lookup: CDR1 SEHNR, CDR2 FQNEAQ (reference sequence). The CDR3 is 11 residues long.